This entry lists 4 T cell receptor beta chains sequenced from one sample in a study of beta chain features in type 1 diabetes. Regarding the study as a whole: TCRB CDR3s from Type 1 diabetes patients were moderately but significantly shorter in all four CD4+ subsets.

TCRB transcripts that were expressed got sequenced, as all of the isolated RNA had been reverse transcribed. Assay: immunoSEQ multiplex PCR; the TCRdb copy retains only in-frame clones and omits some. The sample contains approximately 730,000 clones, roughly 13% of which appear only once. These receptors' antigens are unknown. Sequenced sample: naive CD4+ T cells from blood. Receptors were obtained from a man between 18 and 29 years old with type 1 diabetes.

This chain joins TRBV5-1 and TRBJ2-3; D gene uncertain. The germline V gene encodes CDR1 SGHRS and CDR2 YFSETQ. The CDR3 length is 14 residues. Between the trimmed V and J ends, which lost 4 bases and 1 base, there was a span of 10 bases. The CDR3 protein is CASSLDRGTDTQYF. The CDR3 nucleotides read TGCGCCAGCAGCCTGGATAGGGGCACAGATACGCAGTATTTT.

The J gene is TRBJ1-2, the V gene TRBV29-1; D gene unclear. Germline V gives CDR1 SQVTM, CDR2 ANQGSEA. CDR3 size: 13 residues. The ends were cut back, 3 bases at V and 3 bases at J, with 11 bases in the middle. CDR3 amino acids: CSVEVQAHYGYTF. In DNA, the CDR3 is TGCAGCGTTGAGGTGCAGGCCCACTATGGCTACACCTTC.

This clone appeared a few times. This sequence joins TRBV25-1 and TRBJ1-1; a weak D match, TRBD1 (6 bases). The V and J ends lost 6 bases and 5 bases respectively, with 13 bases between them. This CDR3 spans 13 amino acids. Germline V CDR1 and CDR2: MGHDK, SYGVNS. CDR3 loop: CASRLQGGTEAFF. The CDR3, as DNA: TGTGCCAGCAGGCTACAGGGAGGGACTGAAGCTTTCTTT.

This clone has only a few counts. The chain combines TRBV5-1 with TRBJ1-2; 10 bases agree with TRBD1. The CDR3 runs to 13 residues. With 4 bases clipped from V and 8 bases from J, the junction kept 5 bases outside the gene matches. The germline V gene encodes CDR1 SGHRS and CDR2 YFSETQ. This CDR3 is CASSHDRGLGYTF. The DNA of the CDR3 is TGCGCCAGCAGCCACGACAGGGGGCTCGGCTACACCTTC.